This T cell receptor (beta chain) comes out of a study of T cell responses to AZD1222 COVID-19 vaccine. Whole-study findings and limits: Dominant at 160-218 and 743-854, vaccine-associated CD4 TCRs also spanned spike. Clonal diversity was possibly underestimated, and the donors were mostly white British, with more females. Vaccination with two AZD1222 doses was followed by a rise in Spike-specific TCR breadth and depth.

Germline V CDR1 and CDR2: SGHNT, YENEEA. V dropped 2 bases and J dropped 3 bases, with 10 bases sitting between them. This CDR3 has 15 residues. Profiled with immunoSEQ multiplex PCR; TCRdb holds only in-frame clones, not every one. Altogether some 150,000 clones are present, 80% to 95% being singletons, with the ten largest covering approximately 3.4%. Second-dose intervals near 4 or 12 weeks were combined. This clone has more than one count but fewer than ten. Its target is not known. This clonotype was obtained from an adult who received the AZD1222 COVID-19 vaccine. This rearrangement joins TRBV11-3 to TRBJ2-2; a weak D match, TRBD1 (5 bases). Specimen: peripheral blood, collected 28 days after the second AZD1222 dose. The DNA for the CDR3 is TGTGCCAGCAGCTTATCAGGGTTTGACACCGGGGAGCTGTTTTTT. Translation: CASSLSGFDTGELFF.